The next 21 T cell receptor beta chains were all read from a single sample in a study of tumor and adjacent non-tumor tissue in lung cancer. No cell sorting was done before RNA was extracted from the tissue. Three rounds of nested PCR, following a modified ARM-PCR protocol, produced the TCRbeta library. From the multiplex PCR reads, TCRdb called clonotypes with MiXCR, one entry per CDR3 protein. The data contain more than 120,000 distinct CDR3 sequences, around 66% of them singletons. Sequencing input: lung tumor tissue. The source is a man aged 60 to 69 with small cell lung cancer.

This clonotype was counted between two and nine times. The chain carries TRBV12-3 or TRBV12-4 and TRBJ2-2; 8 bases match TRBD2. V trimming: 4 bases; J trimming: 1 base; junction bases outside the gene matches: 5. This CDR3 is built from 16 residues. The CDR3 reads CASSSPTSGNTGELFF. CDR3 DNA sequence: TGTGCCAGCAGTTCTCCAACTAGCGGGAACACCGGGGAGCTGTTTTTT.

Of note for this clonotype: This may be a read error, as it is one base from a much larger clone. V and J are TRBV29-1 and TRBJ1-2; D is perhaps TRBD1 (5 bases). V lost 7 bases to trimming and J lost 5 bases, with 20 bases between them. The germline V gene has CDR1 SQVTM and CDR2 ANQGSEA. This CDR3 region has 14 residues. The CDR3 protein is CSADRWGEVYGYTF. The CDR3, as DNA: TGCAGCGCTGATAGATGGGGGGAAGTATATGGCTACACCTTC.

This clonotype has just a few counts. V and J are TRBV12-3 or TRBV12-4 and TRBJ1-2, with D possibly matching TRBD1 (6 bases). V lost 8 bases and J lost 4, with 11 bases in between. The length of the CDR3 is 12 residues. The CDR3 here is CASQDSLYGYTF. CDR3 sequence (DNA): TGTGCCAGCCAGGACAGTCTCTATGGCTACACCTTC.

The J gene is TRBJ1-6, the V gene TRBV11-3, with 9 bases identical to TRBD1. Germline CDR1 reads SGHNT; CDR2 reads YENEEA. The CDR3 runs 20 residues. CDR3 sequence reads: CDSSQHRDRVSARTNSPLHF. CDR3 DNA sequence: TGTGACAGTAGCCAGCACCGGGACAGGGTCTCCGCTCGAACAAATTCACCCCTCCACTTT.

As for this clonotype: A clone one base away is much larger, so this may be a read error. The final CDR3 position lacks the conserved phenylalanine or tryptophan, pointing to a likely read error. The chain employs TRBV11-3 and TRBJ2-2, with unresolved D. Deletions cut 8 bases from V and 1 base from J, with 11 bases between. Germline V CDR1 and CDR2: SGHNT, YENEEA. The CDR3 has 14 residues. The DNA for the CDR3 is TGTGCCAGCTCTCGAACAGAGAACACCGGGGAGCTGTTTTCT. Translating gives CASSRTENTGELFS.

Details on this clonotype: A much larger clone is a single base away; this may be a read error. V gene TRBV11-2 combines with J gene TRBJ2-4; possible D gene TRBD1, 5 bases. CDR1 SGHAT and CDR2 FQNNGV come from the germline V gene. The ends were cut back, 4 bases at V and 8 bases at J, with 12 bases in the middle. CDR3 length: 13 residues. CDR3 sequence: CASSSPGSDIQYF. Written as DNA, the CDR3 is TGTGCCAGCAGCTCCCCAGGGTCGGACATTCAGTACTTC. The full variable domain, rest sourced from reference TRBV11-2 and TRBJ2-4, is EAGVAQSPRYKIIEKRQSVAFWCNPISGHATLYWYQQILGQGPKLLIQFQNNGVVDDSQLPKDRFSAERLKGVDSTLKIQPAKLEDSAVYLCASSSPGSDIQYFGAGTRLSVL.

V is TRBV4-2 and J is TRBJ2-7; D gene unclear. There are 18 residues in the CDR3. The germline V gene encodes CDR1 LGHNA and CDR2 YNFKEQ. Trimming shortened V by 4 bases and J by 5 bases, and 27 bases separated the two germline ends. CDR3 loop: CASSPGRLVGTYTHEQYF. DNA for the CDR3: TGTGCCAGCAGCCCGGGTCGGCTAGTGGGAACCTATACCCACGAGCAGTACTTC.

In this sample, this clonotype turned up many times. This chain connects TRBV6-2 or TRBV6-3 to TRBJ2-5; 9 bases fit TRBD2. With V trimmed by 6 bases and J by 5 bases, 10 bases remained unmatched. The CDR3 contains 15 residues. CDR1 is MNHEY and CDR2 is SVGEGT in the germline V gene. In DNA, the CDR3 is TGTGCCAGCAGCCTGGCGGGAGGGCTAGAGGAGACCCAGTACTTC. Amino acid sequence: CASSLAGGLEETQYF.

CDR3 sequence reads: CASRDPSGSADTQYF. CDR3 coding DNA: TGTGCCAGCCGGGACCCTAGCGGGAGTGCCGATACGCAGTATTTT. The rearrangement links TRBV5-4 to TRBJ2-3; 10 bases fit TRBD2. Unmatched junction bases numbered 11, after V lost 7 bases and J lost 6 bases. Germline CDR1 and CDR2: SGHNT and YYREEE (reference sequence). The CDR3 is 15 amino acids.

A word on this clonotype: The CDR3 carries no conserved terminal phenylalanine or tryptophan, so it likely arises from a read error. The chain links TRBV5-1 to TRBJ1-1; D ambiguous. The CDR3 contains 14 residues. Deletions cut 2 bases from V and 3 bases from J, with 11 bases between. Germline values: CDR1 SGHRS, CDR2 YFSETQ. DNA for the CDR3: TGCGCCAGCAGCTTTAACTTAAGGGACACTGAAGCTTTCTAT. It translates to CASSFNLRDTEAFY.

The rearrangement links TRBV7-8 to TRBJ2-2, with 7 positions matching TRBD2. Germline V lookup: CDR1 SGHVS, CDR2 FQNEAQ. This CDR3 has 17 residues. Trimming cost V 1 base and J 16 bases; bases outside gene matches: 21. The CDR3 reads CASSLEVGGSYTGKQFF. CDR3 DNA: TGTGCCAGCAGCTTAGAAGTAGGCGGGAGTTACACCGGGAAGCAGTTTTTT.

This clonotype was detected many times. In DNA form, the CDR3 reads TGTGCCAGCAGCCAAGGGGTGGGCGGAGACACCCACTACGAGCAGTACTTC. It codes for CASSQGVGGDTHYEQYF. This chain links TRBV4-2 with TRBJ2-7; no clear D gene. V dropped 1 base and J dropped 3 bases, with 19 bases sitting between them. CDR1 is LGHNA and CDR2 is YNFKEQ in the germline V gene. CDR3 length: 17 residues.

The chain combines TRBV6-5 with TRBJ2-3; D remains unclear. V was trimmed by 8 bases and J by 2 bases, leaving 8 bases between them. CDR3 length equals 12 residues. In germline, CDR1 is MNHEY, CDR2 SVGAGI. Written as DNA, the CDR3 is TGTGCCAGCGGTCATAACACAGATACGCAGTATTTT. It translates to CASGHNTDTQYF.

A few counts support this clonotype. The chain links TRBV6-6 to TRBJ2-3; TRBD2 matches at 11 bases. The trim removed 7 bases at V and 6 bases at J, leaving 21 bases unmatched. The CDR3 contains 19 residues. Germline V CDR1 and CDR2: MNHNY, SVGAGI (reference sequence). CDR3: CASIQNPLPSGRSPDTQYF. For the CDR3, the DNA is TGTGCCAGCATTCAAAACCCCCTACCTAGCGGGAGGTCTCCTGATACGCAGTATTTT.

As to this clonotype: A much larger clone differs by one base, so this may be a read error. The gene calls are TRBV5-5 and TRBJ2-3; 13 bases map to TRBD2. Losses at the gene ends were 4 bases for V and 4 bases for J; bases not matched to a gene: 9. This CDR3 region has 17 residues. Germline CDR1 and CDR2: SGHKS and YYEKEE (reference sequence). The CDR3 DNA sequence: TGTGCCAGCAGCCCACTTCCGGGACTAGCGGGATCAGATACGCAGTATTTT. Translating it yields CASSPLPGLAGSDTQYF.

This clonotype was observed a handful of times. The chain links TRBV20-1 to TRBJ2-3; D ambiguous. The CDR3 runs to 13 residues. V was pared by 3 bases and J by 2 bases, with 9 bases between. Germline V gene data show CDR1 as DFQATT and CDR2 as SNEGSKA (reference sequence). The DNA for the CDR3 is TGCAGTGCTAGCGGGTTTATCACAGATACGCAGTATTTT. Its translation: CSASGFITDTQYF.

Remarks on this clonotype: Relative to the germline gene, one junction end is altered; a read error may explain this. This chain uses TRBV5-1 with TRBJ2-3; D perhaps matches TRBD1 (5 bases). The germline V gene has CDR1 SGHRS and CDR2 YFSETQ. The CDR3 length is 15 residues. This chain's CDR3 is CASSFSGDSTDTHYF. CDR3 coding DNA: TGCGCCAGCAGCTTCTCAGGAGACAGCACAGATACGCACTATTTT.

Worth noting for this clonotype: A single base separates this from a much larger clone, so it may be a read error. The gene calls are TRBV5-1 and TRBJ2-1; perhaps D is TRBD1 or TRBD2 (5 bases each). The CDR3 runs 15 residues. V was cut by 5 bases and J by 3 bases, with 15 bases left in between. Germline CDR1 is SGHRS and CDR2 is YFSETQ. CDR3 loop: CASRVGAIYYNEQFF. The DNA for the CDR3 is TGCGCCAGCAGGGTCGGGGCCATCTACTACAATGAGCAGTTCTTC.

This clonotype was observed a few times. Its ends do not fully match the called genes, so a read error is possible. This chain connects TRBV6-5 to TRBJ2-2; the match to TRBD2 covers 13 bases. The CDR3 extends over 18 amino acids. CDR1 and CDR2 (germline): MNHEY, SVGAGI. The CDR3 sequence: CARSYSILAGGRTGELFF. The CDR3 DNA reads TGTGCCCGCAGTTACTCGATACTAGCGGGAGGGAGGACCGGGGAGCTGTTTTTT.

Details on this clonotype: An end of the junction differs from the germline gene, which may be a read error. This sequence joins TRBV29-1 and TRBJ2-3; 9 bases agree with TRBD2. The CDR3 has 14 amino acids. CDR1 and CDR2 (germline): SQVTM, ANQGSEA. The CDR3 is CSLTGGTSIDTQYF. The CDR3 coding sequence is TGTAGTCTCACGGGAGGGACTAGCATAGATACGCAGTATTTT.

A note on this clonotype: At one boundary the junction diverges from the germline segment, which might be a read error. The chain has TRBV12-5 and TRBJ2-6, with D possibly being TRBD1 (6 bases). The CDR3 covers 16 residues. The germline gives CDR1 LGHNT, CDR2 FRNRAP. CDR3 protein: CASSFGQLSGANVLTF. The CDR3 bases are TGTGCTAGTAGTTTTGGACAGCTCTCTGGGGCCAACGTCCTGACTTTC.